Below, 30 T cell receptor beta chains from the same sample are listed, as sequenced in a study of T cells in Graves' hyperthyroidism and ophthalmopathy (dated by TCRdb to between 2018 and 2021). The library was generated by multiplex PCR. Sequencing was carried out with an Illumina HiSeq 2000. TCR beta CDR3 regions were amplified from RNA transcripts. A first-round RT-PCR of the TCR CDR3 used the HTBI primer set with the Qiagen OneStep RT-PCR kit. The raw public data were reprocessed by TCRdb itself: fastp quality trimming at Q25, MiXCR clonotype calling, in-frame beta chains only. CDR3 protein duplicates are merged, each entry listing the most common genes and DNA. Present in this sample are around 340,000 distinct CDR3 sequences, about 18% of which were seen just once. 34% of the sample rests with the top ten. The sequencing input was blood. Receptors originate from a woman in her 30s with Graves' hyperthyroidism that later progressed to Graves' ophthalmopathy.

The V gene is TRBV15, the J gene TRBJ2-7; D remains unclear. CDR3 length: 12 residues. Germline assignment: CDR1 LNHNV and CDR2 YYDKDF (reference sequence). V lost 9 bases, J lost 4 bases, and 13 bases lay in between. This CDR3 reads CATARSAYEQYF. CDR3 coding DNA: TGTGCCACAGCCCGGTCAGCGTACGAGCAGTACTTC.

The V and J genes are TRBV19 and TRBJ2-7; D might be TRBD2 (5 bases). The CDR3 sequence is 13 residues long. With 9 bases removed from V and 0 bases from J, the gap between germline ends came to 12 bases. Germline CDR1 reads LNHDA; CDR2 reads SQIVND (reference sequence). The CDR3: CASGPGYSYEQYF. The CDR3 DNA follows: TGTGCCAGCGGACCGGGGTACTCCTACGAGCAGTACTTC.

This clonotype has a count of ten or more. The chain couples TRBV25-1 to TRBJ1-6; a possible D gene is TRBD1 (5 bases). Trimming cost V 7 bases and J 5 bases, with 9 bases left between them. This CDR3 region has 13 residues. CDR1 is MGHDK and CDR2 is SYGVNS in the germline V gene. This CDR3 reads CASKRGDNSPLHF. The CDR3 DNA reads as TGTGCCAGCAAACGGGGGGATAATTCACCCCTCCACTTT.

About this clonotype: With a much larger clone just one base away, this may be a read error. The chain carries TRBV11-2 and TRBJ2-5; 9 bases line up with TRBD2. The CDR3 totals 14 residues. The germline gives CDR1 SGHAT, CDR2 FQNNGV. CDR3 sequence (DNA): TGTGCCAGCAGCTACATAGCGGGGGAAGAGACCCGGTACTTC. Its translation: CASSYIAGEETRYF.

The chain recombines TRBV13 with TRBJ2-6; 8 nucleotides agree with TRBD1. CDR1 is PRHDT, CDR2 FYEKMQ, per germline (reference sequence). The CDR3 covers 17 residues. The junction had 4 bases not matched to a gene; V was cut back by 3 bases and J by 0 bases. CDR3 coding DNA: TGTGCCAGCAGCTTGACAGGGGTCTACTCTGGGGCCAACGTCCTGACTTTC. It codes for CASSLTGVYSGANVLTF. Complete variable domain (other parts from reference TRBV13 and TRBJ2-6): AAGVIQSPRHLIKEKRETATLKCYPIPRHDTVYWYQQGPGQDPQFLISFYEKMQSDKGSIPDRFSAQQFSDYHSELNMSSLELGDSALYFCASSLTGVYSGANVLTFGAGSRLTVL.

This clonotype was counted at least ten times. The CDR3 sequence is CASSFRGHDEKLFF. DNA of the CDR3: TGTGCCAGCAGTTTTAGGGGGCATGATGAAAAACTGTTTTTT. The gene calls are TRBV12-3 or TRBV12-4 and TRBJ1-4; 7 bases match TRBD1. This CDR3 region has 14 residues. V shed 3 bases and J 6 bases; nucleotides not matched to a gene: 4.

There are many counts of this clonotype. The CDR3 loop is CASSSGQAWNEQYF. In DNA, the CDR3 is TGTGCCAGCAGCTCTGGACAGGCGTGGAACGAGCAGTACTTC. The chain has TRBV5-5 and TRBJ2-7; 7 bases are a match to TRBD1. V gave up 3 bases and J gave up 5 bases; unmatched junction bases: 8. The CDR3 is made up of 14 amino acids. CDR1 is SGHKS, CDR2 YYEKEE, per germline (reference sequence).

This clonotype was seen repeatedly, ten times or more. The gene calls are TRBV2 and TRBJ1-1, with 8 bases aligning to TRBD1. This CDR3 has 12 residues. Trimming at V came to 6 bases and at J to 6 bases, leaving 3 bases not matched to a gene. CDR1 SNHLY and CDR2 FYNNEI come from the germline V gene. The CDR3 spells CASREGQAEAFF. The CDR3 DNA reads TGTGCCAGCAGGGAGGGACAGGCTGAAGCTTTCTTT.

This clonotype was seen at least ten times. The J gene is TRBJ1-6, the V gene TRBV4-1; D gene ambiguous. Trimming pared 1 base from V and 7 bases from J, leaving 11 bases between. The germline gives CDR1 MGHRA, CDR2 YSYEKL. The CDR3 has 15 amino acids. CDR3 bases: TGCGCCAGCAGCCAAGTCGGGATAAAAAATTCACCCCTCCACTTT. It translates to CASSQVGIKNSPLHF.

The gene calls are TRBV28 and TRBJ2-1; TRBD2 is a possible D gene (6 bases). Germline assignment: CDR1 MDHEN and CDR2 SYDVKM. Trimming removed 2 bases from V and 0 bases from J, with 29 bases in between. The CDR3 runs to 22 residues. The CDR3 loop is CASSLGMALGSGTGSSYNEQFF. The CDR3, as DNA: TGTGCCAGCAGTTTAGGAATGGCCCTTGGATCAGGGACTGGAAGCTCCTACAATGAGCAGTTCTTC.

This clonotype has ten or more counts. V gene TRBV5-1 combines with J gene TRBJ2-4; 7 bases agree with TRBD2. The CDR3 is 15 residues long. The junction had 8 bases not matched to a gene; V was cut back by 5 bases and J by 3 bases. Per germline, CDR1 SGHRS and CDR2 YFSETQ. The DNA of the CDR3 is TGCGCCAGCAGGCCTGGGCCTAGCGGCAAAAACATTCAGTACTTC. This sequence encodes CASRPGPSGKNIQYF.

This chain connects TRBV7-9 to TRBJ2-7; D is unresolved. Trimming removed 5 bases from V and 2 bases from J, with 13 bases in between. Germline values: CDR1 SEHNR, CDR2 FQNEAQ (reference sequence). The CDR3 spans 14 residues. The chain's CDR3 is CASSPRARAYEQYF. The DNA for the CDR3 is TGTGCCAGCAGCCCACGGGCGCGCGCCTACGAGCAGTACTTC.

This clonotype was observed at least ten times. V and J are TRBV15 and TRBJ1-4, with D hard to call. Trimming cost V 2 bases and J 1 base, with 8 bases left between them. Germline CDR1 reads LNHNV; CDR2 reads YYDKDF (reference sequence). The CDR3 is 15 amino acids. The CDR3 sequence: CATSRQVLTNEKLFF. The CDR3 DNA reads TGTGCCACCAGCAGACAGGTCTTAACTAATGAAAAACTGTTTTTT.

The table lists this clonotype with many counts. This chain uses TRBV6-2 or TRBV6-3 with TRBJ2-1; 10 bases align to TRBD2. Germline values: CDR1 MNHEY, CDR2 SVGEGT. V trimming: 0 bases; J trimming: 4 bases; junction bases outside the gene matches: 6. The CDR3 spans 17 residues. The CDR3 reads CASSYSPTSGIYNEQFF. In DNA, the CDR3 is TGTGCCAGCAGTTACTCCCCAACTAGCGGGATATACAATGAGCAGTTCTTC.

This clonotype was recorded a few times. The chain couples TRBV14 to TRBJ1-5; possibly TRBD1 for D (6 bases). CDR3 length equals 19 residues. Per germline, CDR1 SGHDN and CDR2 FVKESK. The V end lost 1 base, the J end lost 1 base, and 20 bases lay between the germline ends. The CDR3 spells CASSQGRAGESISNQPQHF. CDR3 coding DNA: TGTGCCAGCAGCCAAGGTCGGGCAGGGGAATCAATCAGCAATCAGCCCCAGCATTTT.

There are many counts of this clonotype. The chain has TRBV29-1 and TRBJ2-2; 11 positions match TRBD1. This CDR3 contains 14 residues. CDR1 SQVTM and CDR2 ANQGSEA come from the germline V gene. V lost 4 bases and J lost 7; bases outside the gene matches: 5. The CDR3 bases are TGCAGCGTTGCGGACAGGGGGCTTATCGGGGAGCTGTTTTTT. Its protein product is CSVADRGLIGELFF.

This clonotype was seen repeatedly, ten times or more. V and J are TRBV12-3 or TRBV12-4 and TRBJ2-2, with a tentative D call TRBD2 (5 bases). This CDR3 is built from 16 residues. The V end lost 1 base, the J end lost 0 bases, and 9 bases lay between the germline ends. CDR3 sequence: CASSLVRDPNTGELFF. The CDR3 DNA follows: TGTGCCAGCAGTTTAGTACGGGATCCGAACACCGGGGAGCTGTTTTTT.

This clonotype was seen only a few times. CDR3 coding DNA: TGCGCCAGCAGCCAAGAGATGGACAGGGCCCATCAGCCCCAGCATTTT. Its protein is CASSQEMDRAHQPQHF. The chain joins TRBV4-1 to TRBJ1-5; TRBD1 agrees at 8 bases. Per germline, CDR1 MGHRA and CDR2 YSYEKL. The V gene end was trimmed by 0 bases and the J gene end by 5 bases; junction bases not matched to a gene: 6. The CDR3 runs to 16 residues.

Notes on this clonotype: Being one base from a much bigger clone, this may be a read error. This chain links TRBV7-9 with TRBJ2-5; TRBD2 aligns across 15 bases. Germline V gene lookup returns CDR1 SEHNR and CDR2 FQNEAQ (reference sequence). The CDR3 has 15 residues. The V segment lost 4 bases and the J segment 5 bases; nucleotides outside the gene matches: 2. CDR3 residues: CASSSGTSGRETQYF. The CDR3 nucleotides are TGTGCCAGCAGCTCGGGGACTAGCGGGAGGGAGACCCAGTACTTC.

Ten or more counts support this clonotype. J is TRBJ1-4 and V is TRBV28; D uncertain. CDR3 length: 12 residues. Trimming took 4 bases from V and 5 from J, leaving 5 bases between them. CDR1 is MDHEN, CDR2 SYDVKM, per germline. CDR3: CASSSVNEKLFF. As DNA, the CDR3 is TGTGCCAGCAGTTCGGTGAATGAAAAACTGTTTTTT. The full variable domain, with the rest looked up from reference TRBV28 and TRBJ1-4, is DVKVTQSSRYLVKRTGEKVFLECVQDMDHENMFWYRQDPGLGLRLIYFSYDVKMKEKGDIPEGYSVSREKKERFSLILESASTNQTSMYLCASSSVNEKLFFGSGTQLSVL.

This clonotype occurred many times. This chain joins TRBV7-2 and TRBJ1-3; perhaps TRBD1 as D (5 bases). The germline V gene has CDR1 SGHTA and CDR2 FQGNSA. The CDR3 extends over 16 amino acids. The germline V and J ends were trimmed by 5 bases and 1 base, with 15 bases remaining between them. CDR3 loop: CASSPPGRLSGNTIYF. In nucleotides, the CDR3 is TGTGCCAGCAGCCCTCCGGGACGGTTATCTGGAAACACCATATATTTT.

A few counts support this clonotype. The V call is TRBV28, the J call TRBJ2-7, with a possible D match to TRBD2 (6 bases). The V gene's germline CDR1 is MDHEN and CDR2 SYDVKM. V was shortened by 4 bases and J by 3 bases, with 10 bases between the two germline ends. The CDR3 runs 13 residues. The CDR3 region is CASSSREFYEQYF. The CDR3 DNA sequence: TGTGCCAGCAGTTCTCGGGAGTTCTACGAGCAGTACTTC.

This clonotype was recorded a few times. V is TRBV7-9 and J is TRBJ2-5; the D is unclear. Deletions cut 1 base from V and 1 base from J, with 10 bases between. CDR3 length equals 15 residues. Germline V lookup: CDR1 SEHNR, CDR2 FQNEAQ (reference sequence). The CDR3: CASSLGVQIQETQYF. The CDR3 coding sequence is TGTGCCAGCAGCTTAGGAGTACAGATCCAAGAGACCCAGTACTTC.

This clonotype occurred many times. One junction end disagrees with the germline gene, perhaps due to a read error. This chain uses TRBV5-1 with TRBJ2-7; either TRBD1 or TRBD2 may supply D (5 bases each). CDR3 length: 12 amino acids. Germline V lookup: CDR1 SGHRS, CDR2 YFSETQ. This CDR3 reads CASSSRGYEQYF. CDR3 nucleotides: TGTGCCAGCAGTTCGAGGGGTTACGAGCAGTACTTC.

The table lists this clonotype with many counts. J is TRBJ1-1 and V is TRBV2, with a weak D call TRBD1 (5 bases). The V gene's germline CDR1 is SNHLY and CDR2 FYNNEI. The CDR3 totals 15 residues. Trimming stripped 3 bases from V and 5 bases from J, with 16 bases between. The CDR3 sequence is CASSDLGGGNTEAFF. CDR3 coding DNA: TGTGCCAGCAGTGATTTAGGTGGGGGAAATACTGAAGCTTTCTTT.

This clonotype was counted many times. The chain joins TRBV19 to TRBJ2-6; TRBD1 aligns across 8 bases. Trimming at V came to 6 bases and at J to 0 bases, leaving 7 bases not matched to a gene. Germline V gene sequence: CDR1 LNHDA, CDR2 SQIVND (reference sequence). The CDR3 extends over 17 amino acids. The CDR3 sequence is CASSQLDRGSGANVLTF. The DNA of the CDR3 is TGTGCCAGTAGCCAACTTGACAGGGGCTCTGGGGCCAACGTCCTGACTTTC.

This clonotype was seen repeatedly, ten times or more. This chain joins TRBV7-9 and TRBJ1-1; D is unclear. The CDR3 runs to 13 residues. Germline V gene lookup returns CDR1 SEHNR and CDR2 FQNEAQ (reference sequence). V was clipped by 5 bases and J by 1 base, with 8 bases between them. CDR3 sequence: CASSAMGNTEAFF. Written as DNA, the CDR3 is TGTGCCAGCAGCGCCATGGGGAACACTGAAGCTTTCTTT.

This clonotype was seen many times. This sequence joins TRBV7-8 and TRBJ2-2; D is uncertain. V was cut by 2 bases and J by 0 bases, with 4 bases left in between. Looked up from germline, CDR1 is SGHVS and CDR2 is FQNEAQ. The length of the CDR3 is 14 residues. The CDR3 protein is CASSLLANTGELFF. CDR3 sequence (DNA): TGTGCCAGCAGCTTATTGGCGAACACCGGGGAGCTGTTTTTT.

The chain uses TRBV4-1 and TRBJ2-2; no definite D call. V was shortened by 0 bases and J by 4 bases, with 12 bases between the two germline ends. Germline-derived CDR1 and CDR2 are MGHRA and YSYEKL. This CDR3 has 16 amino acids. The CDR3 spells CASSQDPVRSTGELFF. DNA for the CDR3: TGCGCCAGCAGCCAAGACCCAGTGCGTAGCACCGGGGAGCTGTTTTTT.

This clonotype occurred many times. The chain links TRBV18 to TRBJ1-1; D is unresolved. Germline V CDR1 and CDR2: KGHSH, LQKENI. Trimming cost V 5 bases and J 2 bases, with 9 bases left between them. The CDR3 extends over 13 amino acids. CDR3 nucleotides: TGTGCCAGCTCATCCGACTCAAACACTGAAGCTTTCTTT. Protein: CASSSDSNTEAFF.